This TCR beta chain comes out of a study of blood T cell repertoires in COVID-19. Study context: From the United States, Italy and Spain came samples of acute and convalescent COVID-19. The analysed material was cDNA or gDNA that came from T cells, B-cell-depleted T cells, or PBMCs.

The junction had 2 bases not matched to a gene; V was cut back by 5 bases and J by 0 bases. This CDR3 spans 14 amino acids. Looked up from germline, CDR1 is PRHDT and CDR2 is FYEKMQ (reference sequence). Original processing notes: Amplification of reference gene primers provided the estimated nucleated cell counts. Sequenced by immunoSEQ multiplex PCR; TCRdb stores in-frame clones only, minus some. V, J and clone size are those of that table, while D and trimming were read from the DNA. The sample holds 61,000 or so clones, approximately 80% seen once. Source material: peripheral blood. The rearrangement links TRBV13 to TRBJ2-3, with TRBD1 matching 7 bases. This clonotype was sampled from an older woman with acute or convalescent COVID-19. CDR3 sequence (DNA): TGTGCCAGCAGCCACAGGGGAAGCACAGATACGCAGTATTTT. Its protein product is CASSHRGSTDTQYF.